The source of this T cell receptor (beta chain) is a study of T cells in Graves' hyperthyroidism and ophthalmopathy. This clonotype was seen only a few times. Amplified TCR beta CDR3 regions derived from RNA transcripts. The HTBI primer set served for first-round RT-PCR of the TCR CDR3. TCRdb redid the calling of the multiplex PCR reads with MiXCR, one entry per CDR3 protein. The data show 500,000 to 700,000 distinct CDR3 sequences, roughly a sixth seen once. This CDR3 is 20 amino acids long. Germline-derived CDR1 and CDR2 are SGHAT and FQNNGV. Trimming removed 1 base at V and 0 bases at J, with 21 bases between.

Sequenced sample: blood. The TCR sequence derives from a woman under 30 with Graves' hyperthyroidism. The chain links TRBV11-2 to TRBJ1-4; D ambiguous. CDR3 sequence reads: CASSLAPAVESAATNEKLFF. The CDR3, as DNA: TGTGCCAGCAGCTTAGCCCCAGCGGTCGAGTCAGCAGCAACTAATGAAAAACTGTTTTTT.